These 31 T cell receptor beta chains originate from one sample sequenced in a study of CD8 T cells in Susac syndrome. Random hexamers were used to reverse transcribe roughly 0.5 to 1 ug of RNA. From the immunoSEQ multiplex PCR reads, TCRdb called clonotypes with MiXCR, one entry per CDR3 protein. The sample contains around 18,000 distinct CDR3 sequences, about 95% of which appear only once. Sequences were obtained from CD8+ T cells from PBMCs. The receptors here all came from a human donor in good health.

The J gene is TRBJ2-2, the V gene TRBV23-1; D gene ambiguous. TRBV23-1 is classed as an ORF, of uncertain function. The length of the CDR3 is 14 residues. With 4 bases removed from V and 6 bases from J, the gap between germline ends came to 12 bases. The chain's CDR3 is CASSRPFSAGELFF. DNA for the CDR3: TGCGCCAGCAGTCGTCCCTTTTCGGCCGGGGAGCTGTTTTTT.

V and J are TRBV5-6 and TRBJ2-7, with 8 bases identical to TRBD2. The CDR3 has 17 residues. Per germline, CDR1 SGHDT and CDR2 YYEEEE. The J segment lost 2 bases and the V segment lost 4 bases, leaving 14 bases of the junction unmatched. CDR3 in amino acids: CASSPGGGLAPTYEQYV. The CDR3 region has the DNA TGTGCCAGCAGCCCGGGAGGGGGGCTAGCGCCGACCTACGAGCAGTACGTC.

V gene TRBV5-4 combines with J gene TRBJ2-1; the D gene is possibly TRBD2 (7 bases). The germline V gene encodes CDR1 SGHNT and CDR2 YYREEE (reference sequence). This CDR3 has 13 amino acids. V gave up 3 bases and J gave up 9 bases, with 13 bases separating them. CDR3 in amino acids: CASSSTRGGEQFF. The CDR3 bases are TGTGCCAGCAGCTCCACTAGGGGGGGTGAGCAGTTCTTC.

J is TRBJ2-6 and V is TRBV7-9; D is unresolved. Per germline, CDR1 SEHNR and CDR2 FQNEAQ (reference sequence). This CDR3 has 15 amino acids. V was shortened by 7 bases and J by 2 bases, with 12 bases between the two germline ends. The CDR3: CASTTIQTGANVLTF. The CDR3 nucleotides are TGTGCCAGCACCACTATTCAGACTGGGGCCAACGTCCTGACTTTC. The full variable domain, rest sourced from reference TRBV7-9 and TRBJ2-6, is DTGVSQNPRHKITKRGQNVTFRCDPISEHNRLYWYRQTLGQGPEFLTYFQNEAQLEKSRLLSDRFSAERPKGSFSTLEIQRTEQGDSAMYLCASTTIQTGANVLTFGAGSRLTVL.

The chain uses TRBV6-2 or TRBV6-3 and TRBJ2-4; no clear D gene. The CDR3 extends over 11 amino acids. V was shortened by 1 base and J by 8 bases, with 3 bases between the two germline ends. Germline CDR1 reads MNHEY; CDR2 reads SVGEGT. CDR3 loop: CASSYWHIQYF. The CDR3 coding sequence is TGTGCCAGCAGTTACTGGCACATTCAGTACTTC.

The gene calls are TRBV12-3 or TRBV12-4 and TRBJ2-3; no definite D call. Trimming cost V 5 bases and J 0 bases, with 9 bases left between them. The CDR3 contains 14 residues. The CDR3 protein is CASSPVDSTDTQYF. DNA of the CDR3: TGTGCCAGCAGTCCAGTAGATAGCACAGATACGCAGTATTTT.

The chain uses TRBV28 and TRBJ2-4; 7 nucleotides align to TRBD2. Germline assignment: CDR1 MDHEN and CDR2 SYDVKM. This CDR3 is 15 amino acids long. Trimming at V came to 10 bases and at J to 0 bases, leaving 9 bases not matched to a gene. For the CDR3, the DNA is TGTGCCACGCAAAGACTAGCAGAAGCCAAAAACATTCAGTACTTC. It translates to CATQRLAEAKNIQYF. Supplemented by reference TRBV28 and TRBJ2-4, the full variable domain reads DVKVTQSSRYLVKRTGEKVFLECVQDMDHENMFWYRQDPGLGLRLIYFSYDVKMKEKGDIPEGYSVSREKKERFSLILESASTNQTSMYLCATQRLAEAKNIQYFGAGTRLSVL.

The chain recombines TRBV27 with TRBJ2-3; tentative D call: TRBD1 (6 bases). Deletions cut 4 bases from V and 0 bases from J, with 8 bases between. The CDR3 is 14 amino acids. Germline lookup yields CDR1 MNHEY and CDR2 SMNVEV (reference sequence). CDR3 nucleotide sequence: TGTGCCAGCAGTTATACAGGGAGCACAGATACGCAGTATTTT. Encoded protein: CASSYTGSTDTQYF.

V usage is TRBV29-1 and J usage is TRBJ2-1; 10 nucleotides match TRBD2. J lost 3 bases, V lost 3 bases, and 11 bases had no gene match. Germline CDR1 is SQVTM and CDR2 is ANQGSEA. The CDR3 covers 17 residues. For the CDR3, the DNA is TGCAGCGTTGAGTCTCCTAGCGGGAGCGAGGACTACAATGAGCAGTTCTTC. It yields the protein CSVESPSGSEDYNEQFF.

The rearrangement links TRBV4-1 to TRBJ1-5, with D perhaps matching TRBD1 (6 bases). CDR1 and CDR2 from the germline V gene are MGHRA and YSYEKL. V lost 1 base and J lost 6, with 16 bases in between. CDR3 size: 16 residues. The CDR3 region is CASSQGPPPRGQPQHF. In DNA form, the CDR3 reads TGCGCCAGCAGCCAAGGTCCCCCCCCCAGGGGTCAGCCCCAGCATTTT.

The chain joins TRBV28 to TRBJ2-7; 13 bases line up with TRBD2. The CDR3 contains 17 residues. After removal of 6 bases from V and 5 bases from J, the junction contained 13 bases not matched to a gene. CDR1 MDHEN and CDR2 SYDVKM come from the germline V gene. CDR3 loop: CASSLTRTSGRKDEQYF. CDR3 DNA: TGTGCCAGCAGCCTAACCCGGACTAGCGGGAGAAAAGACGAGCAGTACTTC.

The chain joins TRBV19 to TRBJ1-2; TRBD1 matches 7 bases. The CDR3 covers 13 residues. Germline V CDR1 and CDR2: LNHDA, SQIVND (reference sequence). V lost 1 base, J lost 10 bases, and 6 bases stayed unmatched. The CDR3 reads CASSIAETGNYTF. The CDR3 DNA follows: TGTGCCAGTAGTATAGCCGAGACAGGGAACTACACCTTC. Full variable domain (outside the CDR3, taken from reference TRBV19 and TRBJ1-2): DGGITQSPKYLFRKEGQNVTLSCEQNLNHDAMYWYRQDPGQGLRLIYYSQIVNDFQKGDIAEGYSVSREKKESFPLTVTSAQKNPTAFYLCASSIAETGNYTFGSGTRLTVV.

The chain carries TRBV20-1 and TRBJ2-2, with TRBD2 matching 7 bases. The V segment lost 5 bases and the J segment 1 base; nucleotides outside the gene matches: 4. CDR3 length equals 14 residues. Germline V gene sequence: CDR1 DFQATT, CDR2 SNEGSKA (reference sequence). For the CDR3, the DNA is TGCAGTGCTCCTAGCGGACAGAACACCGGGGAGCTGTTTTTT. This encodes CSAPSGQNTGELFF.

This chain connects TRBV7-2 to TRBJ2-1; the D is unclear. The CDR3 extends over 14 amino acids. Germline CDR1 and CDR2: SGHTA and FQGNSA. V shed 7 bases and J shed 1 base, with 11 bases lying between them. CDR3 nucleotides: TGTGCCAGCACCGACTGGGGTTCCTACAATGAGCAGTTCTTC. Translating gives CASTDWGSYNEQFF.

The J gene is TRBJ2-2, the V gene TRBV5-8, with 9 bases fitting TRBD2. CDR1 and CDR2 (germline): SGHTS, YDEGEE. The CDR3 length is 17 residues. Trimming at V came to 6 bases and at J to 6 bases, leaving 15 bases not matched to a gene. This CDR3 is CASIDFTGTSPPGELFF. The CDR3 DNA reads TGTGCCAGCATCGACTTTACCGGGACTAGCCCCCCCGGGGAGCTGTTTTTT. Full variable domain (remainder filled in from reference TRBV5-8 and TRBJ2-2): EAGVTQSPTHLIKTRGQQATLRCSPISGHTSVYWYQQALGLGLQFLLWYDEGEERNRGNFPPRFSGRQFPNYSSELNVNALELEDSALYLCASIDFTGTSPPGELFFGEGSRLTVL.

The CDR3 loop is CASSPTWQPQETQYF. The CDR3 bases are TGTGCCAGCAGCCCAACGTGGCAGCCTCAAGAGACCCAGTACTTC. The chain is built from TRBV13 and TRBJ2-5; D is uncertain. CDR3 length: 15 amino acids. Trimming removed 5 bases at V and 2 bases at J, with 15 bases between. Germline CDR1 and CDR2: PRHDT and FYEKMQ (reference sequence).

The genes are TRBV19 and TRBJ2-1; D is perhaps TRBD1 (6 bases). The CDR3 has 11 amino acids. Germline-derived CDR1 and CDR2 are LNHDA and SQIVND (reference sequence). The CDR3 is CATRGYNEQFF. CDR3 nucleotide sequence: TGTGCGACCAGGGGATACAATGAGCAGTTCTTC.

This chain uses TRBV27 with TRBJ2-7; 10 bases align to TRBD1. Germline V gives CDR1 MNHEY, CDR2 SMNVEV (reference sequence). The CDR3 covers 13 residues. The junction had 5 bases not matched to a gene; V was cut back by 6 bases and J by 6 bases. CDR3 DNA sequence: TGTGCCAGCAGCCAGACAGGGGGCAGCGAGCAGTACTTC. Protein sequence: CASSQTGGSEQYF.

The V and J genes are TRBV10-1 and TRBJ2-3, with 10 bases matching TRBD2. This CDR3 contains 15 residues. V dropped 2 bases and J dropped 6; count of bases not matched to a gene: 5. The V gene's germline CDR1 is WNHNN and CDR2 SYGVQD (reference sequence). Here the CDR3 DNA reads TGCGCCAGCAGTGAGGAGCGGGAGGGCCAGGATACGCAGTATTTT. Translating it yields CASSEEREGQDTQYF.

V usage is TRBV13 and J usage is TRBJ2-2; 11 nucleotides line up with TRBD2. V gave up 5 bases and J gave up 1 base; unmatched junction bases: 6. This CDR3 region has 17 residues. CDR1 is PRHDT, CDR2 FYEKMQ, per germline (reference sequence). The CDR3: CASSPILAGGNTGELFF. CDR3 DNA sequence: TGTGCCAGCAGCCCAATTCTAGCGGGAGGGAACACCGGGGAGCTGTTTTTT.

The V gene is TRBV30, the J gene TRBJ2-7; the D call may be TRBD1 or TRBD2 (5 bases each). Germline lookup yields CDR1 GTSNPN and CDR2 SVGIG (reference sequence). There are 13 residues in the CDR3. Between the trimmed V and J ends, which lost 4 bases and 6 bases, there was a span of 16 bases. This CDR3 reads CAWNNQGEGEQYV. CDR3 coding DNA: TGTGCCTGGAATAATCAGGGTGAGGGCGAGCAGTACGTC.

The genes are TRBV6-5 and TRBJ2-4; 9 nucleotides match TRBD2. V shed 4 bases, J shed 7 bases, and the junction held 11 bases outside the gene matches. This CDR3 region has 16 residues. Germline assignment: CDR1 MNHEY and CDR2 SVGAGI. CDR3 sequence: CASSSDSGSPWNIQYF. DNA for the CDR3: TGTGCCAGCAGTTCGGATAGCGGGAGCCCCTGGAACATTCAGTACTTC.

This chain joins TRBV5-6 and TRBJ2-7; 10 bases agree with TRBD2. Per germline, CDR1 SGHDT and CDR2 YYEEEE. Trimming at V came to 4 bases and at J to 5 bases, leaving 9 bases not matched to a gene. There are 15 residues in the CDR3. CDR3 sequence (DNA): TGTGCCAGCAGCGTCCAAAGCGGGAGGGCTCACGAGCAGTACTTC. Amino acids: CASSVQSGRAHEQYF. The full variable domain, its missing parts supplied by reference TRBV5-6 and TRBJ2-7, is DAGVTQSPTHLIKTRGQQVTLRCSPKSGHDTVSWYQQALGQGPQFIFQYYEEEERQRGNFPDRFSGHQFPNYSSELNVNALLLGDSALYLCASSVQSGRAHEQYFGPGTRLTVT.

The rearrangement joins TRBV4-1 to TRBJ2-7; 9 bases are shared with TRBD1. With V trimmed by 1 base and J by 4 bases, 5 bases remained unmatched. This CDR3 has 15 residues. The germline V gene encodes CDR1 MGHRA and CDR2 YSYEKL. CDR3 sequence (DNA): TGCGCCAGCAGCCAAGGGACAGGGGCTCTATACGAGCAGTACTTC. This gives the protein CASSQGTGALYEQYF.

V gene TRBV9 combines with J gene TRBJ2-5; TRBD2 aligns across 9 bases. The CDR3 totals 14 residues. Germline assignment: CDR1 SGDLS and CDR2 YYNGEE. V trimming: 2 bases; J trimming: 3 bases; junction bases outside the gene matches: 2. In DNA, the CDR3 is TGTGCCAGCAGCGTTAGCGGGAGAGAAGAGACCCAGTACTTC. This encodes CASSVSGREETQYF.

V usage is TRBV20-1 and J usage is TRBJ2-1; 13 nucleotides line up with TRBD2. CDR1 DFQATT and CDR2 SNEGSKA come from the germline V gene (reference sequence). V dropped 4 bases and J dropped 4; count of bases not matched to a gene: 4. The CDR3 consists of 15 residues. The CDR3 sequence: CSANGLAGDYNEQFF. The DNA for the CDR3 is TGCAGTGCTAACGGACTAGCGGGAGATTACAATGAGCAGTTCTTC.

The chain carries TRBV29-1 and TRBJ2-1; a weak D match, TRBD2 (6 bases). Trimming cost V 6 bases and J 6 bases, with 21 bases left between them. The CDR3 is made up of 15 amino acids. Germline lookup yields CDR1 SQVTM and CDR2 ANQGSEA. CDR3 protein: CSVTLLRGLGNEQFF. CDR3 nucleotide sequence: TGCAGCGTGACCTTGTTGCGGGGTTTGGGCAATGAGCAGTTCTTC.

In this sample, this clonotype turned up once. The V and J genes are TRBV14 and TRBJ1-1, with a tentative D call TRBD1 (5 bases). V was cut by 0 bases and J by 1 base, with 9 bases left in between. Per germline, CDR1 SGHDN and CDR2 FVKESK. The CDR3 loop spans 15 amino acids. As DNA, the CDR3 is TGTGCCAGCAGCCAAGACAGGGAATCGAACACTGAAGCTTTCTTT. This encodes CASSQDRESNTEAFF.

The chain uses TRBV9 and TRBJ2-3; D assignment may be TRBD1 or TRBD2 (5 bases each). V was cut by 0 bases and J by 2 bases, with 22 bases left in between. Germline V lookup: CDR1 SGDLS, CDR2 YYNGEE. This CDR3 has 19 amino acids. This chain's CDR3 is CASSVGPQRVRDDTDTQYF. Here the CDR3 DNA reads TGTGCCAGCAGCGTAGGCCCTCAGAGAGTTCGGGACGACACAGATACGCAGTATTTT.

The V and J genes are TRBV27 and TRBJ2-1, with D perhaps TRBD2 (5 bases). Deletions cut 7 bases from V and 6 bases from J, with 16 bases between. The CDR3 contains 14 residues. Germline loops: CDR1 MNHEY, CDR2 SMNVEV (reference sequence). CDR3 in amino acids: CASNRLASANEQFF. In nucleotides, the CDR3 is TGTGCCAGCAATCGGCTAGCCTCGGCCAATGAGCAGTTCTTC.

The chain employs TRBV20-1 and TRBJ2-1; D perhaps matches TRBD1 (6 bases). V lost 6 bases to trimming and J lost 6 bases, with 18 bases between them. The CDR3 covers 14 residues. In germline, CDR1 is DFQATT, CDR2 SNEGSKA (reference sequence). The CDR3 coding sequence is TGCAGTGCGAGCCGAGTCTCACAGGGCAATGAGCAGTTCTTC. Its protein product is CSASRVSQGNEQFF.